This record covers a single T cell receptor beta chain. The target antigen is unknown. The record originates from a study of Graves' ophthalmopathy and Graves' hyperthyroidism. Study-wide results and caveats: Its predictions of ophthalmopathy progression gave the model 55% to 71% sensitivity and approximately 72% specificity.

Certain patients, namely those with other autoimmune diseases, uncontrolled infections, pregnancy or lactation, were excluded. The evidence that diagnosis relied on was clinical symptoms, serum thyroxine, TRAb, thyroid ultrasound and orbital computed tomography. CDR3 regions of TCR beta were amplified from RNA transcripts. Second-round multiplex PCR came after a first-round RT-PCR that employed HTBI primers. One entry per CDR3 protein results from TCRdb running MiXCR on the multiplex PCR reads. Here the sample spans about 740,000 distinct CDR3 sequences, roughly two fifths being singletons. The V and J ends lost 5 bases and 7 bases respectively, with 8 bases between them. Germline V lookup: CDR1 LNHDA, CDR2 SQIVND (reference sequence). The CDR3 length is 12 residues.

The sequenced sample was peripheral blood. The clonotype was recovered from an adult man with Graves' ophthalmopathy. This rearrangement joins TRBV19 to TRBJ2-2; D is unclear. For the CDR3, the DNA is TGTGCCAGTAGTCCTTCTATCGGGGAGCTGTTTTTT. Its protein is CASSPSIGELFF.